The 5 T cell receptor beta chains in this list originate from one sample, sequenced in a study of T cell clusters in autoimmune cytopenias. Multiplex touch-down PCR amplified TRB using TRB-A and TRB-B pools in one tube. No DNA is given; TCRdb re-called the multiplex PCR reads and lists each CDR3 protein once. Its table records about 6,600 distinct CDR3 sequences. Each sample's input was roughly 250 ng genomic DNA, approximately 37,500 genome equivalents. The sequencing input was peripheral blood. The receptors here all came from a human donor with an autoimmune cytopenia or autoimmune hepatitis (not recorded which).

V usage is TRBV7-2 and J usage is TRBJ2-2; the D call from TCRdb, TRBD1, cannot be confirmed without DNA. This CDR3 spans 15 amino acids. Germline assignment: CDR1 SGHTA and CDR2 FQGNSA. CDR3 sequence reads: CASSLGRGGTGELFF.

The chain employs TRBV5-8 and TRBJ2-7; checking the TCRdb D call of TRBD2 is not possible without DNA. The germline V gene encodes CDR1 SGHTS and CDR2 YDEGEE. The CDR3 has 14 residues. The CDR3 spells CASSLVGSGYEQYF.

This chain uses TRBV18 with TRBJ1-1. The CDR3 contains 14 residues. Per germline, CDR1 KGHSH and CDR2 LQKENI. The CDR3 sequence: CASSPGKLNTEAFF.

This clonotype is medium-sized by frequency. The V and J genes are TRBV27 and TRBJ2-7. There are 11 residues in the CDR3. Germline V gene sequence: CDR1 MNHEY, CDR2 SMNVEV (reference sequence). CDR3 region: CASSSYYEQYF.

CDR3 in amino acids: CASRLDVTNQPQHF. This chain joins TRBV5-1 and TRBJ1-5. Germline lookup yields CDR1 SGHRS and CDR2 YFSETQ. The CDR3 is 14 amino acids.